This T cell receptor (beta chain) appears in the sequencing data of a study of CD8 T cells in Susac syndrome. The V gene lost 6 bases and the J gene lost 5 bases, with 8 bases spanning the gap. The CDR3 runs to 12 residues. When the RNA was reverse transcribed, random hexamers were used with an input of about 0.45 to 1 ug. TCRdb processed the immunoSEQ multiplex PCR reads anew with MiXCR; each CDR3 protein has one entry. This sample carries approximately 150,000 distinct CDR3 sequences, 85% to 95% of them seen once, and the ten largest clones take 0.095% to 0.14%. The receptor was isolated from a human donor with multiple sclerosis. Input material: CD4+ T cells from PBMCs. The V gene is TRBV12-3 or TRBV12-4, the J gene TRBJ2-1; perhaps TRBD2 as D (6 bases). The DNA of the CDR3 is TGTGCCAGCAGACTAGCCGACAATGAGCAGTTCTTC. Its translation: CASRLADNEQFF.